This TCR beta chain was documented in a study of blood T cell repertoires in COVID-19. Study background: T cells, B-cell-depleted T cells, or PBMCs provided the cDNA or gDNA that served as material.

CDR1 SEHNR and CDR2 FQNEAQ come from the germline V gene (reference sequence). CDR3 size: 14 residues. V was shortened by 1 base and J by 5 bases, with 11 bases between the two germline ends. Cohort placement rested on clinical history that participants reported themselves. Exposed enrollees encountered a COVID-19 case at some point within 2 weeks before study entry. Per the study methods: Amplified reference gene primers provided the basis for estimating nucleated cell counts. Assay: immunoSEQ multiplex PCR; the TCRdb copy retains only in-frame clones and omits some. V and J calls and clone size follow that table, whereas D and trimming were derived from the DNA. The sample lists 300,000 to 350,000 clones, 90% to 95% occurring once.

Specimen: PBMCs or T cells enriched from blood (not recorded which). This sequence was found in a woman in her 30s who had been exposed to COVID-19. This chain uses TRBV7-9 with TRBJ1-2; D gene unclear. The CDR3 loop reads CASSLGRVPYGYTF. The CDR3 DNA reads TGTGCCAGCAGCTTAGGCCGGGTCCCTTATGGCTACACCTTC.